Below, one T cell receptor beta chain is given with its context. Assay: immunoSEQ multiplex PCR; the TCRdb copy retains only in-frame clones and omits some. Among 110,000 or so clones listed, more than 80% were seen once. This entry comes from a study of blood T cell repertoires in COVID-19. The sample consisted of peripheral blood. The sequence derives from a human donor in a cohort sampled during active COVID-19.

CDR3 sequence: CASSRVGYRANTEAFF. The CDR3 region has the DNA TGTGCCAGCAGTCGGGTGGGGTACAGGGCGAACACTGAAGCTTTCTTT. This rearrangement joins TRBV28 to TRBJ1-1, with a possible D match to TRBD1 (6 bases). The germline V gene has CDR1 MDHEN and CDR2 SYDVKM. The V end lost 5 bases, the J end lost 1 base, and 17 bases lay between the germline ends. This CDR3 comprises 16 residues. Filled out from reference TRBV28 and TRBJ1-1, the complete variable domain reads DVKVTQSSRYLVKRTGEKVFLECVQDMDHENMFWYRQDPGLGLRLIYFSYDVKMKEKGDIPEGYSVSREKKERFSLILESASTNQTSMYLCASSRVGYRANTEAFFGQGTRLTVV.